The 6 T cell receptor beta chains below were found in one sample sequenced in a study of yellow fever vaccine responses in identical twins. TCRdb itself ran the RT-PCR reads through MiXCR, one entry per CDR3 protein. The top ten clones hold more than 8.5% of a sample with hundreds of distinct CDR3 sequences, 70% of them seen once. Sequenced here: T cells from blood (PBMCs), unsorted or a sorted subset (not recorded which), sampled before or after yellow fever vaccination (not recorded which). The source of these receptors is a female donor who received the yellow fever vaccine.

This chain connects TRBV5-1 to TRBJ2-2; TRBD1 is a possible D gene (5 bases). Germline-derived CDR1 and CDR2 are SGHRS and YFSETQ. The V end was cut by 3 bases, the J end by 0 bases, with 12 bases between. This CDR3 spans 16 amino acids. The CDR3 DNA reads TGCGCCAGCAGCTCCCAGGGCAGGGCGAACACCGGGGAGCTGTTTTTT. Its protein is CASSSQGRANTGELFF.

The chain recombines TRBV28 with TRBJ2-1, with D uncertain. V lost 8 bases to trimming and J lost 0 bases, with 2 bases between them. This CDR3 is built from 11 residues. The germline CDR1 and CDR2 sequences are MDHEN and SYDVKM. CDR3 protein: CASGSYNEQFF. Here the CDR3 DNA reads TGTGCCAGCGGCTCCTACAATGAGCAGTTCTTC.

The chain joins TRBV4-1 to TRBJ1-5, with D uncertain. Deletions cut 8 bases from V and 3 bases from J, with 11 bases between. The CDR3 covers 13 residues. Germline-derived CDR1 and CDR2 are MGHRA and YSYEKL. In nucleotides, the CDR3 is TGCGCCAGCGGGCTCCAGGACAATCAGCCCCAGCATTTT. This gives the protein CASGLQDNQPQHF.

The rearrangement links TRBV11-3 to TRBJ1-2; no firm D call. The germline gives CDR1 SGHNT, CDR2 YENEEA. The CDR3 covers 12 residues. Deletions cut 5 bases from V and 2 bases from J, with 6 bases between. In DNA form, the CDR3 reads TGTGCCAGCAGCCCGAAAAACTATGGCTACACCTTC. It translates to CASSPKNYGYTF. The full variable domain, its missing parts supplied by reference TRBV11-3 and TRBJ1-2, is EAGVVQSPRYKIIEKKQPVAFWCNPISGHNTLYWYLQNLGQGPELLIRYENEEAVDDSQLPKDRFSAERLKGVDSTLKIQPAELGDSAVYLCASSPKNYGYTFGSGTRLTVV.

The chain has TRBV28 and TRBJ2-1; TRBD2 is a possible D gene (6 bases). The V end lost 3 bases, the J end lost 6 bases, and 15 bases lay between the germline ends. The germline V gene has CDR1 MDHEN and CDR2 SYDVKM. This CDR3 region has 15 residues. This CDR3 reads CASSFGGRPPNEQFF. The CDR3 DNA reads as TGTGCCAGCAGTTTCGGAGGGAGGCCCCCCAATGAGCAGTTCTTC.

The table lists this clonotype with a few counts. This chain joins TRBV29-1 and TRBJ2-5; D is ambiguous. V gave up 6 bases and J gave up 5 bases, with 7 bases separating them. CDR1 is SQVTM and CDR2 is ANQGSEA in the germline V gene. CDR3 length: 10 amino acids. The CDR3 DNA is TGCAGCGTCGATCGGGAGACCCAGTACTTC. It is translated as CSVDRETQYF.